This T cell receptor beta chain was identified in a study of neurological immune-mediated disorders. Study-wide background: The approximately 34 multiple sclerosis patients comprised around 31 relapsing-remitting and 3 secondary progressive cases.

Findings and caveats of the study: Phylogenetic grouping put 18 of 34 multiple sclerosis patients' repertoires into one related-CDR3 cluster, a possible signature. Among expanded clones, no CDR3 amino acid sequences were shared across subjects, a pattern suggesting private repertoires in all groups.

TCRdb called the 5' RACE reads again in MiXCR, with one record for every CDR3 protein. The repertoire holds 45,000 to 55,000 distinct CDR3 sequences, approximately 3.9% seen once, with roughly 7.1% in the top ten. The CDR3 runs 12 residues. The table lists this clonotype with a few counts. Its antigen is as yet unknown. This clone may be a read error of a much larger clone one base away. The chain uses TRBV12-3 or TRBV12-4 and TRBJ2-7; 8 bases line up with TRBD1. The specimen sequenced was PBMCs. The receptor was derived from a man in his 60s with multiple sclerosis. This CDR3 reads CDSSLTGGEQYF. For the CDR3, the DNA is TGTGACAGCAGTTTAACAGGGGGTGAGCAGTACTTC.